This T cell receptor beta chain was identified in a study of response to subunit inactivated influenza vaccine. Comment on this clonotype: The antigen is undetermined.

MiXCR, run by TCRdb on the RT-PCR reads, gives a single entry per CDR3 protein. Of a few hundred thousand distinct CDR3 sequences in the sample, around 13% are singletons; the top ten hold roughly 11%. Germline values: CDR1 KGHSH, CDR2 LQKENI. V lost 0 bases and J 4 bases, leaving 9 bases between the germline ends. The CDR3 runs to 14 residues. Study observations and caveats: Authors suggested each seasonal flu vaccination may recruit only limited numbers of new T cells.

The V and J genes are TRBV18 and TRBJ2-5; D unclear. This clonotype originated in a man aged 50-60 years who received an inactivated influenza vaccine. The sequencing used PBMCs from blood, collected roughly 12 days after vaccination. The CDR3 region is CASSPPESGETQYF. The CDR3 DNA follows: TGTGCCAGCTCACCACCGGAATCGGGAGAGACCCAGTACTTC. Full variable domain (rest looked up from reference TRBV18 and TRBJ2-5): NAGVMQNPRHLVRRRGQEARLRCSPMKGHSHVYWYRQLPEEGLKFMVYLQKENIIDESGMPKERFSAEFPKEGPSILRIQQVVRGDSAAYFCASSPPESGETQYFGPGTRLLVL.